Reported below is one T cell receptor (beta chain). Time point in this sample: pretreatment peripheral blood. This sample was included in a study of PD-L1 blockade in urothelial cancer. As for the study in general: About 90% of the roughly 29 patients were men who had bladder-origin urothelial cancer. Analysis of blood occurred 3 weeks (second dose) and 6 weeks after treatment start.

Assay: immunoSEQ multiplex PCR; the TCRdb copy retains only in-frame clones and omits some. Among about 39,000 clones, approximately 89% were seen once, and the ten largest hold 11%. The CDR3 is made up of 16 amino acids. With 3 bases clipped from V and 5 bases from J, the junction kept 12 bases outside the gene matches. CDR1 and CDR2 from the germline V gene are SSHAT and FNYEAQ (reference sequence). This receptor was obtained from a woman aged 55-70 years with urothelial cancer. This specimen consisted of PBMCs, obtained around atezolizumab (anti-PD-L1) treatment. The J gene is TRBJ2-5, the V gene TRBV7-7, with 7 bases fitting TRBD1. Here the CDR3 DNA reads TGTGCCAGCAGCTTCGCCCAAACAGGGGATCTGGAGACCCAGTACTTC. It is translated as CASSFAQTGDLETQYF.